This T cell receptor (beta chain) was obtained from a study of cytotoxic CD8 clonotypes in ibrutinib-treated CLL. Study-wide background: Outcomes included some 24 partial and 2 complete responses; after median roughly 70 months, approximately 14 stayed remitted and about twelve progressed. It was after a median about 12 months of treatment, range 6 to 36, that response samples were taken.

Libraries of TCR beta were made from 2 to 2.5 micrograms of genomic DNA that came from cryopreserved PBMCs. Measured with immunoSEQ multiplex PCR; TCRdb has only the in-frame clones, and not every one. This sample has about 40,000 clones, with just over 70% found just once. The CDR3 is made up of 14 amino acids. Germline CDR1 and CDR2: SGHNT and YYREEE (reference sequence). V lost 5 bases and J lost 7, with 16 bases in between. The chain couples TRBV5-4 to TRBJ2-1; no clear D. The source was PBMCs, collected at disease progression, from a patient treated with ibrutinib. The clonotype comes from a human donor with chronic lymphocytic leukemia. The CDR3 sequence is CASSPDPDPNEQFF. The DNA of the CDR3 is TGTGCCAGCAGTCCCGACCCAGATCCTAATGAGCAGTTCTTC. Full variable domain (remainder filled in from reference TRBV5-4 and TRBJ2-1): ETGVTQSPTHLIKTRGQQVTLRCSSQSGHNTVSWYQQALGQGPQFIFQYYREEENGRGNFPPRFSGLQFPNYSSELNVNALELDDSALYLCASSPDPDPNEQFFGPGTRLTVL.